This T cell receptor (beta chain) was identified in a study of cytomegalovirus exposure and HLA in healthy donors. Study-level points and caveats: The study flagged approximately 180 TCR beta chains as cytomegalovirus-associated. Per a later analysis, 16,951 TCR beta sequences showed association with HLA alleles at 0.05 false discovery rate. There were a few CMV-associated chains whose specificity for CMV antigens was confirmed in vitro.

On this clone itself: Antigen specificity is unknown.

The PCR had 60 Vbeta and 13 Jbeta primers. Authors' data handling: In a later analysis, around 11 million of approximately 80 million unique beta chains occurred in at least two donors. Libraries were prepared by immunoSEQ multiplex PCR; TCRdb keeps only in-frame clonotypes and omits some of them. V, J and clone size were drawn from that table, and D and trimming were deduced from the DNA. The table has over 200,000 clones, 70% to 80% seen once. The clonotype was recovered from a woman in her thirties in good health and CMV-seronegative. The sequencing input was PBMCs.

The CDR3 DNA sequence: TGTGCCAGTAGTATAGATGTGAAGCTCTATGGCTACACCTTC. It encodes CASSIDVKLYGYTF. This chain links TRBV19 with TRBJ1-2; D is unresolved. The CDR3 has 14 residues. The germline V gene has CDR1 LNHDA and CDR2 SQIVND (reference sequence). Trimming shortened V by 0 bases and J by 4 bases, and 9 bases separated the two germline ends.